Sequencing of this TCR beta chain was carried out in a study of Ad26.COV2.S vaccination and SARS-CoV-2 variants. Sequenced by immunoSEQ multiplex PCR; TCRdb stores in-frame clones only, minus some. Among 350,000 to 400,000 clones listed, around nine tenths were seen once. Treatment reported: approximately 18 received Ad26.COV2.S at low or high dose, single or two shots; about 5 received placebo; per-sample allocation not given. At day 63 after the first vaccine or placebo injection, samples were drawn. Here the sequenced sample was peripheral blood, taken in a trial of Ad26.COV2.S vaccine versus placebo. This clonotype originated in a person between 18 and 59 years old who received the Ad26.COV2.S COVID-19 vaccine or a placebo.

The CDR3 DNA sequence: TGCGCCAGCAGTGACCTAGCGGTCACAGATACGCAGTATTTT. This gives the protein CASSDLAVTDTQYF. The rearrangement uses TRBV10-2 and TRBJ2-3, with 7 positions matching TRBD2. This CDR3 is 14 amino acids long. The germline V gene has CDR1 WSHSY and CDR2 SAAADI. Unmatched junction bases numbered 2, after V lost 3 bases and J lost 2 bases.